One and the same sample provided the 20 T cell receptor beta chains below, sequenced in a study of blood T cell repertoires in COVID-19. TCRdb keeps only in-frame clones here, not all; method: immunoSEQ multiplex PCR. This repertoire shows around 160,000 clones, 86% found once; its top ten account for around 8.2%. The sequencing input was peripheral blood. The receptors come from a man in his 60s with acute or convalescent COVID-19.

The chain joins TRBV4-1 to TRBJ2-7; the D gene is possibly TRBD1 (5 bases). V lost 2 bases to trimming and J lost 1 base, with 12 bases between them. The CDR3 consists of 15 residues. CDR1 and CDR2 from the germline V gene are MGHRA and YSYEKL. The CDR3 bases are TGCGCCAGCAGCCAAACGGCAGGGCCTTCCTACGAGCAGTACTTC. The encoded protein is CASSQTAGPSYEQYF.

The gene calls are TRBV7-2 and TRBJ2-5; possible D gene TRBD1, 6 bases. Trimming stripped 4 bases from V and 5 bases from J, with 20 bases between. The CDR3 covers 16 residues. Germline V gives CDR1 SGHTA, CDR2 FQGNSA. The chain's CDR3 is CASSWAPPARGETQYF. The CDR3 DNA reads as TGTGCCAGCAGCTGGGCCCCCCCGGCTAGGGGGGAGACCCAGTACTTC.

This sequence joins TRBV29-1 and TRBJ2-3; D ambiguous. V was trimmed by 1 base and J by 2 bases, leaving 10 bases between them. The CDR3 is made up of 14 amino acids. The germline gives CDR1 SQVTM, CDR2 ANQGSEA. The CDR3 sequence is CSVEGSSFTDTQYF. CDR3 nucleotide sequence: TGCAGCGTTGAAGGGTCTAGTTTCACAGATACGCAGTATTTT.

CDR3 region: CASSYTGMRGGRAPDTQYF. The CDR3 coding sequence is TGTGCCAGCAGCTACACGGGGATGCGTGGCGGGAGGGCCCCAGATACGCAGTATTTT. This chain links TRBV7-3 with TRBJ2-3; 9 bases are a match to TRBD2. The germline gives CDR1 SGHTA, CDR2 FQGTGA. After removal of 4 bases from V and 4 bases from J, the junction contained 18 bases not matched to a gene. There are 19 residues in the CDR3.

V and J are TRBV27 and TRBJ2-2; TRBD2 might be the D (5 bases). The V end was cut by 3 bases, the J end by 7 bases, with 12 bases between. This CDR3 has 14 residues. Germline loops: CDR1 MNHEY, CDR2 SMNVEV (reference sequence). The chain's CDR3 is CASSFSRAGGELFF. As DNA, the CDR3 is TGTGCCAGCAGTTTCTCGCGGGCCGGCGGGGAGCTGTTTTTT.

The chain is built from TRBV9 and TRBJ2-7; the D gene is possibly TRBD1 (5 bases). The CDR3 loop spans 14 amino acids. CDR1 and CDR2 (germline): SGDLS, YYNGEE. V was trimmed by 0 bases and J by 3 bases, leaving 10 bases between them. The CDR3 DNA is TGTGCCAGCAGCGTAGGGCAGGGCGGCTACGAGCAGTACTTC. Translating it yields CASSVGQGGYEQYF.

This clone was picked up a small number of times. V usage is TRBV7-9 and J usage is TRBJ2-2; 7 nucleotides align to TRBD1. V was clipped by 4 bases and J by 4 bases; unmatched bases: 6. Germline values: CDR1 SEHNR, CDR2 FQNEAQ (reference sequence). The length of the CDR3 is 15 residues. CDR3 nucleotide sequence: TGTGCCAGCAGCTCGACAGGGTACGGCACCGGGGAGCTGTTTTTT. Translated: CASSSTGYGTGELFF.

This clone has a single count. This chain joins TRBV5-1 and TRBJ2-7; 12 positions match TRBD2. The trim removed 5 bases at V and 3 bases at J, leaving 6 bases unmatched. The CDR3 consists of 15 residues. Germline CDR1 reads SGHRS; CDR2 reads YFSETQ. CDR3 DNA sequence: TGCGCCAGCAGGGACGGGACTAGCGGGTACTACGAGCAGTACTTC. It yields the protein CASRDGTSGYYEQYF.

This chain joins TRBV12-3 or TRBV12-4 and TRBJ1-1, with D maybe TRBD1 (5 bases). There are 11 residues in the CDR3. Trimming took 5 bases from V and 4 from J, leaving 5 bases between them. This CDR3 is CASSGATEAFF. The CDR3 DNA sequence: TGTGCCAGCAGTGGGGCCACTGAAGCTTTCTTT.

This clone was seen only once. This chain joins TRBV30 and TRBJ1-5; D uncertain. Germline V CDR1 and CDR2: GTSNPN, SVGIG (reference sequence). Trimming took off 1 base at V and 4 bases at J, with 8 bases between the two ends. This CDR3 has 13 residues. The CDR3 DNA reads TGTGCCTGGAGTGAGAGAATGAATCAGCCCCAGCATTTT. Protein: CAWSERMNQPQHF.

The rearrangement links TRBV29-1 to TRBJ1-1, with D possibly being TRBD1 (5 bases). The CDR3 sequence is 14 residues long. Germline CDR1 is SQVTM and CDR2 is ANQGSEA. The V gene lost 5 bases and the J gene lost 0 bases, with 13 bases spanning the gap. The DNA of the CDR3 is TGCAGCGTTTTAAGCGGGACGGTGAACACTGAAGCTTTCTTT. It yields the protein CSVLSGTVNTEAFF.

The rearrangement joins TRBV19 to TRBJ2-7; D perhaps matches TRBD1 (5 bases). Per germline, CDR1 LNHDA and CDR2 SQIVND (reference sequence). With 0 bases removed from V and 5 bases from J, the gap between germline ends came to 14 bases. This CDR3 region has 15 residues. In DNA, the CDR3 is TGTGCCAGTAGTATAGATACAGGTAGGCTCAACGAGCAGTACTTC. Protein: CASSIDTGRLNEQYF.

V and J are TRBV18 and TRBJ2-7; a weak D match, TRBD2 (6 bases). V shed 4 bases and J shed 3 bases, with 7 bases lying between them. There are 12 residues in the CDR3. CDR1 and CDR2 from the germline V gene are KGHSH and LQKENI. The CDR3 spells CASSRGDYEQYF. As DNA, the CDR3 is TGTGCCAGCTCACGGGGGGACTACGAGCAGTACTTC.

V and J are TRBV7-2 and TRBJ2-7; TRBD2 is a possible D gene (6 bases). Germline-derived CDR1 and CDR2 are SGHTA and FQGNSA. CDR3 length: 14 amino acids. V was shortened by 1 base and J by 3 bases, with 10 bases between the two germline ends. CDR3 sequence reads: CASSLDGGDYEQYF. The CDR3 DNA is TGTGCCAGCAGCTTAGATGGCGGGGACTACGAGCAGTACTTC. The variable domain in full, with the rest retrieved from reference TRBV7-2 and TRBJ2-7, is GAGVSQSPSNKVTEKGKDVELRCDPISGHTALYWYRQSLGQGLEFLIYFQGNSAPDKSGLPSDRFSAERTGGSVSTLTIQRTQQEDSAVYLCASSLDGGDYEQYFGPGTRLTVT.

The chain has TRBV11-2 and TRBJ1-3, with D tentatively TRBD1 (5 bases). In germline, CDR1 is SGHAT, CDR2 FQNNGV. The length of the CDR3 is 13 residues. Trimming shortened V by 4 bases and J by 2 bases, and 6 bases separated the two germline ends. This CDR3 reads CASSWGAGNTIYF. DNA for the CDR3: TGTGCCAGCAGCTGGGGGGCTGGAAACACCATATATTTT.

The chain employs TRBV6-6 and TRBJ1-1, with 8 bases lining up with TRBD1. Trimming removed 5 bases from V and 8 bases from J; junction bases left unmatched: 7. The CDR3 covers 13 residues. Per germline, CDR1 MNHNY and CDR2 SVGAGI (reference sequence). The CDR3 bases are TGTGCCAGCAGTCGAGGGACAGGTGACGAAGCTTTCTTT. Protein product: CASSRGTGDEAFF.

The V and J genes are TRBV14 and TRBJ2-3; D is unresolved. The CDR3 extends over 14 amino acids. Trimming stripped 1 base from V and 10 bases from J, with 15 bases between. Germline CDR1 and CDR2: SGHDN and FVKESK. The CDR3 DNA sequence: TGTGCCAGCAGCCAAGGCTTCCCGGTCGGGTCGCAGTATTTT. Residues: CASSQGFPVGSQYF.

The DNA for the CDR3 is TGTGCCAGCAGCTTAGGTCCCCAGCGGGTTCCCTACAATGAGCAGTTCTTC. Its protein product is CASSLGPQRVPYNEQFF. The gene calls are TRBV7-6 and TRBJ2-1; possibly TRBD2 for D (6 bases). The germline V and J ends were trimmed by 1 base and 2 bases, with 15 bases remaining between them. Looked up from germline, CDR1 is SGHVS and CDR2 is FNYEAQ. This CDR3 has 17 residues.

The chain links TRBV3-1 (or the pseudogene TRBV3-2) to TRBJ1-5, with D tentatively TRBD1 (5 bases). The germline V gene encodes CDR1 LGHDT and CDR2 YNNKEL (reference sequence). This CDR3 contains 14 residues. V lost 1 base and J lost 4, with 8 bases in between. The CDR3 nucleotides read TGTGCCAGCAGCCAAGTAGCAGGGAATCAGCCCCAGCATTTT. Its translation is CASSQVAGNQPQHF.

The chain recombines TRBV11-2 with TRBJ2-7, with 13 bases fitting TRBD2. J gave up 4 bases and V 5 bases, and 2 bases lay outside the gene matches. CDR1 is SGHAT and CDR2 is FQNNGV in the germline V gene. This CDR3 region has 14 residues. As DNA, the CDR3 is TGTGCCAGCAGCCTACTAGCGGGGGGGTACGAGCAGTACTTC. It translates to CASSLLAGGYEQYF.